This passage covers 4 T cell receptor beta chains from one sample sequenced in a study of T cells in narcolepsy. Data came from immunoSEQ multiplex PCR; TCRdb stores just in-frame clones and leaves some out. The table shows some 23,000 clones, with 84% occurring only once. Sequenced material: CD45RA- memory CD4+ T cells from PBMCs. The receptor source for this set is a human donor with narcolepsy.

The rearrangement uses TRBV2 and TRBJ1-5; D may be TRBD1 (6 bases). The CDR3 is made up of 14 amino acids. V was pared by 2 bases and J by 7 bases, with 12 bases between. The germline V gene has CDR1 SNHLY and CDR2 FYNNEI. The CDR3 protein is CASSEIQGGQPQHF. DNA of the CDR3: TGTGCCAGCAGTGAAATACAGGGTGGACAGCCCCAGCATTTT.

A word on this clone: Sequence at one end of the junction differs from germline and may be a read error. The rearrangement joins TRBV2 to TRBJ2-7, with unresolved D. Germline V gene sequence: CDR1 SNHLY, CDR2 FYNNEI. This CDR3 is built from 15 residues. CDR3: CASSECVGSSCEQYF. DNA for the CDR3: TGTGCCAGCAGTGAATGCGTGGGCAGCTCCTGCGAGCAGTACTTC.

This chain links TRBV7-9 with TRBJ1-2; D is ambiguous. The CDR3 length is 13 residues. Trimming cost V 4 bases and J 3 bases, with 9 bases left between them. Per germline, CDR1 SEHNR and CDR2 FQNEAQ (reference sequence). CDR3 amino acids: CASSSRGDYGYTF. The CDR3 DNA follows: TGTGCCAGCAGCTCACGAGGCGACTATGGCTACACCTTC.

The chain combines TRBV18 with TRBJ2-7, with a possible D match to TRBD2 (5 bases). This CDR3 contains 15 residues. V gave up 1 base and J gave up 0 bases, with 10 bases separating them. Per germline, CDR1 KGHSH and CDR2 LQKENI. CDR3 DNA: TGTGCCAGCTCACCACGAGGGCCCAACTCCTACGAGCAGTACTTC. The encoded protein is CASSPRGPNSYEQYF.